This paragraph reports one T cell receptor beta chain. The antigen is undetermined. The data originate from a study of T cell repertoires in cytomegalovirus infection. TCRdb passed the reads through MiXCR, listing each CDR3 protein once. The sample contains 300,000 to 400,000 distinct CDR3 sequences, 29% of which appear only once. Trimming cost V 4 bases and J 3 bases; bases outside gene matches: 10. The length of the CDR3 is 17 residues. Germline CDR1 reads SGHNT; CDR2 reads YYREEE (reference sequence). The receptor was derived from a human donor in good health (CMV status not recorded). Some clones in this sample may be carry-over from other donors' samples. The sequencing used cultured PBMCs, collected from culture after CMV antigen stimulation. The chain carries TRBV5-4 and TRBJ2-2; 9 bases agree with TRBD2. CDR3 in amino acids: CASSPPGGRADTGELFF. CDR3 nucleotides: TGTGCCAGCAGCCCCCCCGGCGGGAGGGCGGACACCGGGGAGCTGTTTTTT. The whole variable domain, filled in from reference TRBV5-4 and TRBJ2-2, reads ETGVTQSPTHLIKTRGQQVTLRCSSQSGHNTVSWYQQALGQGPQFIFQYYREEENGRGNFPPRFSGLQFPNYSSELNVNALELDDSALYLCASSPPGGRADTGELFFGEGSRLTVL.